This T cell receptor beta chain was observed in a study of graft-versus-host responses after intestinal transplantation. Study overall: Isolated intestinal, liver-intestinal, or multivisceral transplants had been given to the recipients.

For this clone: Its antigen is as yet unknown.

The data were produced by immunoSEQ multiplex PCR, yet TCRdb's version contains in-frame clones alone and is incomplete. The table has roughly 90,000 clones, 85% to 95% seen once. Sample: unstimulated CD8+ T cells sorted from spleen or lymph node cells, taken before intestinal transplant. This TCR came from a human donor who received an intestinal transplant.

The CDR3 DNA follows: TGTGCCTGGAGGGACAGACGTACCTACAATGAGCAGTTCTTC. Protein product: CAWRDRRTYNEQFF. V and J are TRBV30 and TRBJ2-1; a weak D match, TRBD1 (6 bases). The length of the CDR3 is 14 residues. The ends were cut back, 3 bases at V and 2 bases at J, with 11 bases in the middle. Germline CDR1 is GTSNPN and CDR2 is SVGIG (reference sequence).